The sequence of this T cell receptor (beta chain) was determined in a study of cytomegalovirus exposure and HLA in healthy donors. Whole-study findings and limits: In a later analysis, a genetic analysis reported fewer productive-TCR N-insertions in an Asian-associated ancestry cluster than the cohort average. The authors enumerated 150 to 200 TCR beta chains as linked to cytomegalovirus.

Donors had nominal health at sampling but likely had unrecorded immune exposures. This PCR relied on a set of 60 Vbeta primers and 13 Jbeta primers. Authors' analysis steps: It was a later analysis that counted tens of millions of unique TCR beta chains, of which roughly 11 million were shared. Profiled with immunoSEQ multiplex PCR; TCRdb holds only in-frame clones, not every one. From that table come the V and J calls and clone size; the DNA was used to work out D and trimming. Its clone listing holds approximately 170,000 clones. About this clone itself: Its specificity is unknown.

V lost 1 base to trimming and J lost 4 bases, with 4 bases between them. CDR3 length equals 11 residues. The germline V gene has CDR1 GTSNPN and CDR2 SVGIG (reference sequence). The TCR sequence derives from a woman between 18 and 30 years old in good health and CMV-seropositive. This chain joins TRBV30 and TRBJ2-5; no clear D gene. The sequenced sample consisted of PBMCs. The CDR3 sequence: CAWSGRETQYF. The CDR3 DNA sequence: TGTGCCTGGAGTGGGAGAGAGACCCAGTACTTC. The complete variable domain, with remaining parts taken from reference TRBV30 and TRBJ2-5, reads SQTIHQWPATLVQPVGSPLSLECTVEGTSNPNLYWYRQAAGRGLQLLFYSVGIGQISSEVPQNLSASRPQDRQFILSSKKLLLSDSGFYLCAWSGRETQYFGPGTRLLVL.